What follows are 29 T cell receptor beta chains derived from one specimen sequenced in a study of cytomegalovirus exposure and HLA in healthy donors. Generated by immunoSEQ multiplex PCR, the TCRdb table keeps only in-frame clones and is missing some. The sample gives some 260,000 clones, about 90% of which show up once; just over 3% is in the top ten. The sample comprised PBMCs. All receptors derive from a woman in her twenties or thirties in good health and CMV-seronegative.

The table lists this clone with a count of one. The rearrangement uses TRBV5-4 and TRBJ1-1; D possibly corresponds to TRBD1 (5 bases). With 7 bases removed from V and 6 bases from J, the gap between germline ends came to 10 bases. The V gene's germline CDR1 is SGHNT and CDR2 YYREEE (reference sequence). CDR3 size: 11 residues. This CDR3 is CASYRGPEAFF. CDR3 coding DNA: TGTGCCAGCTACCGGGGACCTGAAGCTTTCTTT.

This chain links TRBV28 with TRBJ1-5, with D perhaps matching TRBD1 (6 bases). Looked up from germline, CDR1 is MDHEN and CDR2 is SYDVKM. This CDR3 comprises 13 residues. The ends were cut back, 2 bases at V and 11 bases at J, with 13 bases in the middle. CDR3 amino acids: CASSLPGQWTQHF. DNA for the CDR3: TGTGCCAGCAGTTTACCGGGACAATGGACCCAGCATTTT. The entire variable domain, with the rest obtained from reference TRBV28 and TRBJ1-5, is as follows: DVKVTQSSRYLVKRTGEKVFLECVQDMDHENMFWYRQDPGLGLRLIYFSYDVKMKEKGDIPEGYSVSREKKERFSLILESASTNQTSMYLCASSLPGQWTQHFGDGTRLSIL.

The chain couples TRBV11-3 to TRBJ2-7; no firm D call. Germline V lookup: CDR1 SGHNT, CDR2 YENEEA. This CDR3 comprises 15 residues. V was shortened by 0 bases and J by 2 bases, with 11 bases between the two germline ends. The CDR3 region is CASSLEPVAPYEQYF. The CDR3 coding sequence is TGTGCCAGCAGCTTAGAGCCAGTCGCACCCTACGAGCAGTACTTC.

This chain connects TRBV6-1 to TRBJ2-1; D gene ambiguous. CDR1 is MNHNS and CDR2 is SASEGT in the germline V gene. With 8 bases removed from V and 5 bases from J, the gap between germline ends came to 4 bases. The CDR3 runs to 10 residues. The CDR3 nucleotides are TGTGCCAGCCTGAACAATGAGCAGTTCTTC. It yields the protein CASLNNEQFF.

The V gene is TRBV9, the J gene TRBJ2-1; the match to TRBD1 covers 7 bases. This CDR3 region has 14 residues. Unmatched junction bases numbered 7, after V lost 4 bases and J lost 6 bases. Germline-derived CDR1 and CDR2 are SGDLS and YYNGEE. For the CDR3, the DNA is TGTGCCAGCAGCCACACAGGGGCTCGCAATGAGCAGTTCTTC. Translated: CASSHTGARNEQFF.

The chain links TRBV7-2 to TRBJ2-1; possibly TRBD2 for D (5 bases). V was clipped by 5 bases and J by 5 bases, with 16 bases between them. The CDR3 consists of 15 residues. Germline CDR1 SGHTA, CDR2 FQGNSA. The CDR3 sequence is CASSLSVAPNNEQFF. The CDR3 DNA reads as TGTGCCAGCAGCCTTAGCGTTGCCCCAAACAATGAGCAGTTCTTC. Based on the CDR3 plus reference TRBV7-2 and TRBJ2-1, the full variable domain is GAGVSQSPSNKVTEKGKDVELRCDPISGHTALYWYRQSLGQGLEFLIYFQGNSAPDKSGLPSDRFSAERTGGSVSTLTIQRTQQEDSAVYLCASSLSVAPNNEQFFGPGTRLTVL.

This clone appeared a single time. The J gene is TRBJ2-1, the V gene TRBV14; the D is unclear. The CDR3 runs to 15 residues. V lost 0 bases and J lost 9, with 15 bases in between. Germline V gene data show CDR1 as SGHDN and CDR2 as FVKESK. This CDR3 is CASSQDLSAGSEQFF. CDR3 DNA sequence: TGTGCCAGCAGCCAAGATTTATCGGCAGGAAGTGAGCAGTTCTTC.

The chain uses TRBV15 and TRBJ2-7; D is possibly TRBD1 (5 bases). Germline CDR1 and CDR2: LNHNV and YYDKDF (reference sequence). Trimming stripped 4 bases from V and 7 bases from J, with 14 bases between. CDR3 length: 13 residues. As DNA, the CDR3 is TGTGCCACCAGCATTCCCCCTAACAGGGAGCAGTACTTC. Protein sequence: CATSIPPNREQYF.

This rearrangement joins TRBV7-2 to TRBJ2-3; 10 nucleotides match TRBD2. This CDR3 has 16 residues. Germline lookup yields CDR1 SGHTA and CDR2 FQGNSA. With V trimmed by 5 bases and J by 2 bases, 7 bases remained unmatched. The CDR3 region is CASSHPTSGTTDTQYF. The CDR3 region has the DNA TGTGCCAGCAGCCACCCCACTAGCGGGACCACAGATACGCAGTATTTT.

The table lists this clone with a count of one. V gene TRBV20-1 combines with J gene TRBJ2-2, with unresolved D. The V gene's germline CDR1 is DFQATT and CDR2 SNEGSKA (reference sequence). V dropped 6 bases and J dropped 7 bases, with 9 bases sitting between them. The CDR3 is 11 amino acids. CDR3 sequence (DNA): TGCAGTGCACCCCTTGACGGGGAGCTGTTTTTT. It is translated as CSAPLDGELFF.

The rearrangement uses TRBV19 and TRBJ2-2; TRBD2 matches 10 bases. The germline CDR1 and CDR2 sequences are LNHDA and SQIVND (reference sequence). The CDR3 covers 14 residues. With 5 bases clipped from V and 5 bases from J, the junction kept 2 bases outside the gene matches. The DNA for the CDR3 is TGTGCCAGTAGTTTAGCGGGAGGTACCGGGGAGCTGTTTTTT. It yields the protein CASSLAGGTGELFF.

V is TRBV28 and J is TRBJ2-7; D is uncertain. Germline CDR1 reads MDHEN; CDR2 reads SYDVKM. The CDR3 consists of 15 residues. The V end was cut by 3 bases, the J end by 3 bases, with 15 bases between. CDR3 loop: CASSFGGPSIYEQYF. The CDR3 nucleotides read TGTGCCAGCAGTTTCGGCGGACCCTCAATCTACGAGCAGTACTTC.

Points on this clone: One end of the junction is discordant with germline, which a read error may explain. In nucleotides, the CDR3 is TGTGCCAGCAGAGAAGAGAGGGGTAACACTGAAGCTTTCTTT. Protein sequence: CASREERGNTEAFF. The rearrangement joins TRBV6-1 to TRBJ1-1, with D maybe TRBD1 (5 bases). CDR3 length: 14 residues. The V gene's germline CDR1 is MNHNS and CDR2 SASEGT.

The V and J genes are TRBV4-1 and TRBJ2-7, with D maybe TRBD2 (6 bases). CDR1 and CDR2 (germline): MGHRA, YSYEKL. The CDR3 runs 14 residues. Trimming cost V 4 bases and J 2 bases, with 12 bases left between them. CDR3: CASSPQPSAYEQYF. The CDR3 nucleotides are TGCGCCAGCAGCCCCCAACCTAGCGCCTACGAGCAGTACTTC.

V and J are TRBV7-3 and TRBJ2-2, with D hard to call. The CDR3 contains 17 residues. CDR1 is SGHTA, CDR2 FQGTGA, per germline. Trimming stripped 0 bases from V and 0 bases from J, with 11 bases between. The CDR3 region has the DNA TGTGCCAGCAGCTTAACGCGCACTGGGACGAACACCGGGGAGCTGTTTTTT. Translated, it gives CASSLTRTGTNTGELFF.

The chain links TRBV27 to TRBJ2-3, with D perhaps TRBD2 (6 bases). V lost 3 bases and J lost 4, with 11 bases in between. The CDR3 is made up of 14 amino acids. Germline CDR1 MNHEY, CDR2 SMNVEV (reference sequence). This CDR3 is CASSLAGSPDTQYF. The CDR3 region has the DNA TGTGCCAGCAGTTTGGCGGGATCCCCAGATACGCAGTATTTT.

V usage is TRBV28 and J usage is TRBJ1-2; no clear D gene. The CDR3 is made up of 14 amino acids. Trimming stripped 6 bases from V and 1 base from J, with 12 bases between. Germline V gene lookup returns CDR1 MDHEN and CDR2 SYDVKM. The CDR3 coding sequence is TGTGCCAGCAGCCCTGGGTTCTTTAACTATGGCTACACCTTC. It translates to CASSPGFFNYGYTF.

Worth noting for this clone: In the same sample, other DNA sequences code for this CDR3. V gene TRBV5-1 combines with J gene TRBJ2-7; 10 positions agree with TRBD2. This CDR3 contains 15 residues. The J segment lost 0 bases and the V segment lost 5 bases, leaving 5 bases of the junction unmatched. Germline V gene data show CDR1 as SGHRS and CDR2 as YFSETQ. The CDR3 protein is CASSSGTSDSYEQYF. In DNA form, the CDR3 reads TGCGCCAGCAGTTCCGGGACTAGCGACTCCTACGAGCAGTACTTC.

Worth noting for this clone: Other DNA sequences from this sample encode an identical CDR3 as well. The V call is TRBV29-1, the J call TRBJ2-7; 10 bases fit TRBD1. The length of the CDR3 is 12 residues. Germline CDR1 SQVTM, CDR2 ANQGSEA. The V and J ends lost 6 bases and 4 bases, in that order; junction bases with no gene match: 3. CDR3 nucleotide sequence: TGCAGCGTGAGGACAGGGGGTTACGAGCAGTACTTC. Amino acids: CSVRTGGYEQYF.

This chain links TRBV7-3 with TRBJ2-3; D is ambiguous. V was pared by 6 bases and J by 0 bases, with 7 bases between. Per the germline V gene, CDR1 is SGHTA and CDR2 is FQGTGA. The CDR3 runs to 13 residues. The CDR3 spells CASRAPSTDTQYF. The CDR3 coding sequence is TGTGCCAGCAGAGCCCCGAGCACAGATACGCAGTATTTT.

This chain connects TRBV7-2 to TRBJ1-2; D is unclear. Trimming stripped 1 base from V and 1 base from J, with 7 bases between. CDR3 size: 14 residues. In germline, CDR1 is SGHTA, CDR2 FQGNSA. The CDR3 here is CASSLGQVNYGYTF. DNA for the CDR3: TGTGCCAGCAGCTTAGGTCAGGTTAACTATGGCTACACCTTC.

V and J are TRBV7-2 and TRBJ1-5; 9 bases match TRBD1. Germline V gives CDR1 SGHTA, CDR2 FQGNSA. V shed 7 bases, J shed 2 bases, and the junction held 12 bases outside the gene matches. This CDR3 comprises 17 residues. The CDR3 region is CASTNDRGVSGNQPQHF. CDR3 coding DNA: TGTGCCAGCACCAACGACAGGGGGGTCAGTGGCAATCAGCCCCAGCATTTT.

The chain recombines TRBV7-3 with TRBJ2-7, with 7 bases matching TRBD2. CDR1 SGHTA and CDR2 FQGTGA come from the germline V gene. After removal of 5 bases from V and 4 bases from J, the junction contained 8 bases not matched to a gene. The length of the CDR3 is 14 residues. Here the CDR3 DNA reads TGTGCCAGCAGCATCGGGGGGAACTCTTACGAGCAGTACTTC. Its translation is CASSIGGNSYEQYF.

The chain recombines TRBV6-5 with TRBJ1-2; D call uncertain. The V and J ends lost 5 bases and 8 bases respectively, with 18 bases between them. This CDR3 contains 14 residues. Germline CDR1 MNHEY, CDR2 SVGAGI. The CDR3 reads CASSPSRVSYGYTF. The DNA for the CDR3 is TGTGCCAGCAGTCCCTCCCGGGTGTCCTACGGCTACACCTTC.

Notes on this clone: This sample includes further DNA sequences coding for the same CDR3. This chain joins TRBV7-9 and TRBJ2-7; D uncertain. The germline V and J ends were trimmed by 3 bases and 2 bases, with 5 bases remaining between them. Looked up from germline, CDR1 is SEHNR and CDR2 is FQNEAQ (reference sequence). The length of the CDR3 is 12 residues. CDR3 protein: CASSLGTYEQYF. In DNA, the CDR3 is TGTGCCAGCAGCTTGGGGACCTACGAGCAGTACTTC.

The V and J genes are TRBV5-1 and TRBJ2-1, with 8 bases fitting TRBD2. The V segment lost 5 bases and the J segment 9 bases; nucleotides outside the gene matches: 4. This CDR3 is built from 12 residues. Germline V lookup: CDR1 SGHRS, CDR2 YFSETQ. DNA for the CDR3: TGCGCCAGCAGACCTCTAGCGGGTGAGCAGTTCTTC. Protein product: CASRPLAGEQFF.

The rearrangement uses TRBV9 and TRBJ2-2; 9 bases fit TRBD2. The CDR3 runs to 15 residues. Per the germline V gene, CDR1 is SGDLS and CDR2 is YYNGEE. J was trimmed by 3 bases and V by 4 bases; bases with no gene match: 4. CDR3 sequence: CASSHRTSDTGELFF. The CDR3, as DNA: TGTGCCAGCAGCCACCGGACTAGCGACACCGGGGAGCTGTTTTTT.

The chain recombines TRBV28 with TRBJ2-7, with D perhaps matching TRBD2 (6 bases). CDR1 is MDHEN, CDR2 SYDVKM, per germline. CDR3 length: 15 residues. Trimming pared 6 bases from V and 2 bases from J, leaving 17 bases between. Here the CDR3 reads CASSYSLGGPYEQYF. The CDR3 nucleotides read TGTGCCAGCAGCTACTCGCTCGGGGGTCCCTACGAGCAGTACTTC.

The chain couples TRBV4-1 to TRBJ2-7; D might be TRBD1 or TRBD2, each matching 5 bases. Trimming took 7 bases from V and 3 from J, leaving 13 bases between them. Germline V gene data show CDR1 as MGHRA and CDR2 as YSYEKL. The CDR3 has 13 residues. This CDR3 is CASKGIGGYEQYF. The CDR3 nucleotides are TGCGCCAGCAAGGGGATTGGGGGCTACGAGCAGTACTTC.